This TCR beta chain derives from a study of blood T cell repertoires in COVID-19. At the level of the study: Spain, Italy and the United States supplied samples that represented acute and convalescent COVID-19.

This clone was seen once. V was clipped by 2 bases and J by 2 bases, with 10 bases between them. The CDR3 contains 15 residues. CDR1 and CDR2 (germline): MDHEN, SYDVKM. This table comes from immunoSEQ multiplex PCR, and its TCRdb copy is limited to in-frame clones, with some not included. The data hold roughly 250,000 clones, with under 90% observed a single time. The receptor comes from a human donor in a cohort sampled during active COVID-19. The sequencing sample was made of peripheral blood. The genes are TRBV28 and TRBJ2-1, with D possibly matching TRBD2 (6 bases). DNA for the CDR3: TGTGCCAGCAGTTTAGTTGTAGCGGCCTACAATGAGCAGTTCTTC. Amino acids: CASSLVVAAYNEQFF. Variable domain in full (rest from reference TRBV28 and TRBJ2-1): DVKVTQSSRYLVKRTGEKVFLECVQDMDHENMFWYRQDPGLGLRLIYFSYDVKMKEKGDIPEGYSVSREKKERFSLILESASTNQTSMYLCASSLVVAAYNEQFFGPGTRLTVL.